This T cell receptor (beta chain) was found in a study of human T cells and chemical hapten exposure (dated by TCRdb to about 2021). Study-level background: For sensitization, 2% DPC in acetone was applied to an approximately 2 cm by approximately 2 cm area of upper inner arm skin. This study followed changes in the peripheral blood TCR repertoire in vivo during primary and secondary sensitization of alopecia patients to the hapten diphenylcyclopropenone (DPC). Libraries were combined into a pool for sequencing, and differences in TCR yield between samples came mainly from small differences in library volumes within the pool. Blood samples were taken from patients before sensitization (week 0) and then at 2, 6 and about 24 weeks after DPC sensitization. Blood for TCR sequencing was provided by twenty-nine alopecia patients at one to four time points (pre-sensitization, 2, 6 and 24 weeks). Patients additionally received weekly therapeutic DPC doses to the scalp throughout the roughly 25-week study period. The mostly female patient cohort included alopecia areata with under or over 50% scalp involvement, alopecia totalis and alopecia universalis. Patch testing was performed on the upper back with Finn chambers containing 0.01% DPC, and the patch tests were scored after 6 days according to International Contact Dermatitis Research Group standards. What the work shows at the level of the full study, not this receptor alone: Patch test score correlated positively with the number of PT1 expanded TCRs, reaching significance at thresholds 8, 16 and 32 but not at 4. After repeated subsampling, the strength of the expansion versus patch-test correlation and the threshold at which it became significant changed. The number of TCRs above 1 in 1000 frequency did not change with DPC sensitization; there was no evidence of global repertoire structure alterations. Compared with pre-sensitization or healthy control sets, expanded TCRs formed significantly more large CDR3 similarity clusters, which is consistent with antigen-driven responses. Because all patients had alopecia, a presumed autoimmune disease, the immune response of the patients might differ from that of healthy individuals.

The CDR3 runs 13 amino acids, cysteine and phenylalanine included. CDR3 DNA only is kept here, 39 bases in frame from base 1. Trimming at the junction amounts to 6 bases on V and 7 bases on J, and the germline ends lie 12 bases apart. Looking up the germline V gene (reference sequence) yields CDR1 MNHNY and CDR2 SVGAGI. Remarks on this clonotype: No antigen is known for it. Per-base qualities were not stored, and no clone one base away is much larger.

Libraries were made using RACE. This sample was sequenced with a NextSeq 500. During library preparation, unique molecular identifiers were attached to individual cDNA molecules so that TCRs could be counted quantitatively and reproducibly. Each blood RNA sample was used to sequence both TCR alpha and TCR beta chains. In the authors' own workflow: The median number of TCRs per sample was some 100,000, ranging from roughly 23,224 to 690,600. The Decombinator software suite was used to annotate the V, J and CDR3 of the TCR reads. For PS versus PT1 abundance plots, all samples were subsampled to the same number of TCRs (28,000). Expanded TCRs were defined as absent before sensitization and observed at least eight times at the 2-week time point. TCRdb took the public reads, trimmed them with fastp at Q25, ran MiXCR for clone calling and kept in-frame beta chains. All rows with the same CDR3 protein become a single entry with the most common DNA and genes. TCRdb, not the authors, supplied the V and J calls. Within this sample are about 190,000 distinct CDR3 sequences, with around a quarter of them counted one time only. Of the sample, approximately 2.3% falls within the top ten clones.

The time point label for this specimen denotes: patch test 3, about 24 weeks after DPC sensitization. Reading the label with the study, this specimen's treatment or condition is: therapeutic diphenylcyclopropenone sensitization with weekly scalp DPC. At every patch-test visit, the blood draw took place before the patch test was put on. To be eligible, patients had to be aged 18 to 70, diagnosed with alopecia and judged suitable for DPC therapy, while pregnant patients were excluded. Total RNA was extracted from unfractionated whole blood that had been collected in Tempus Blood RNA tubes. The chain was built from TRBV6-6 and TRBJ2-2; possibly the D gene is TRBD1, per 6 matching bases. Sequencing used whole blood, obtained in connection with sensitization to the hapten diphenylcyclopropenone (DPC). The sequence derives from a middle-aged woman with alopecia areata. Some clones in this sample may be carry-over from other donors' samples. The DNA sequence follows: TGTGCCAGCAGGCATCAGGGGAACGGGGAGCTGTTTTTT. This translates into CASRHQGNGELFF.